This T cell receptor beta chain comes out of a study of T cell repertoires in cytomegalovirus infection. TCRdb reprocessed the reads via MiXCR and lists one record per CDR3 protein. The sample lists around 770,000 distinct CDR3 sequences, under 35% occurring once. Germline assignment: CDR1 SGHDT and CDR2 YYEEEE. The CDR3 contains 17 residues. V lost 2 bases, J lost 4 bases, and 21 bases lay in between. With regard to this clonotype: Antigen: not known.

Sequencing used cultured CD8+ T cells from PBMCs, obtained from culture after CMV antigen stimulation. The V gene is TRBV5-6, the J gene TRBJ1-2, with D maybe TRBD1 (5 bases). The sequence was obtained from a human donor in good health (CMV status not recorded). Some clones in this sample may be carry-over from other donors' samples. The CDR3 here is CASSLSPVPDRTYGYTF. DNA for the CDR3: TGTGCCAGCAGCTTAAGCCCCGTTCCCGACAGAACCTATGGCTACACCTTC.